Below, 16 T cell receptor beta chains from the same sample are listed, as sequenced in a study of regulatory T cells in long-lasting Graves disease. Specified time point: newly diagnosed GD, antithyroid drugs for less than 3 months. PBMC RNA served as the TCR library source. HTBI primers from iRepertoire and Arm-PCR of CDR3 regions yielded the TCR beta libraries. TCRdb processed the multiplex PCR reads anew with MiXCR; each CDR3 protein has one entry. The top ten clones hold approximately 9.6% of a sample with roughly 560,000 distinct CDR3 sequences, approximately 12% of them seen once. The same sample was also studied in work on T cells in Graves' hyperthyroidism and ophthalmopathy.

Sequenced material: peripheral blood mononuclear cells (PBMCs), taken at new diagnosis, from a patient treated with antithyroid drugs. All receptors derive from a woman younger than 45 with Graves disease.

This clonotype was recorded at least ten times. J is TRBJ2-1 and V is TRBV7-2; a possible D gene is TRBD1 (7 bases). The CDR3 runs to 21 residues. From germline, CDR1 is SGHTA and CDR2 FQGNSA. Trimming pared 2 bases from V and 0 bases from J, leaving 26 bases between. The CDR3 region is CASSLPTSGGRPQSSYNEQFF. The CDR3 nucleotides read TGTGCCAGCAGCTTACCGACGTCAGGGGGGCGACCCCAGAGCTCCTACAATGAGCAGTTCTTC.

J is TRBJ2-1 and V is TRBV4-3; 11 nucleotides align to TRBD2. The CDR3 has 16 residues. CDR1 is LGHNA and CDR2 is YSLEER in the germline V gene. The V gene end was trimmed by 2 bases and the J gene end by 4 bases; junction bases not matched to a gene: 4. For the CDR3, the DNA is TGCGCCAGCAGCCAACTGGGACTAGCGGCGTACAATGAGCAGTTCTTC. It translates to CASSQLGLAAYNEQFF.

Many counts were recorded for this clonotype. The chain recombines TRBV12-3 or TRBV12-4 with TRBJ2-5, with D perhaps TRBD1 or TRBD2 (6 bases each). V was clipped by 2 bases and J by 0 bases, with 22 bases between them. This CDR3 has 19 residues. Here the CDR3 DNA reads TGTGCCAGCAGTTTACCAGAACGGTGGGCAGGGGACTACCAAGAGACCCAGTACTTC. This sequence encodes CASSLPERWAGDYQETQYF.

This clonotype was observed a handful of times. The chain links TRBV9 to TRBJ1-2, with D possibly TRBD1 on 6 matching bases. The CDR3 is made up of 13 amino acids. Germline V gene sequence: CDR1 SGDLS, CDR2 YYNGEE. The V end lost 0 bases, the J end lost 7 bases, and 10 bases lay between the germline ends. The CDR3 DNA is TGTGCCAGCAGCGTAGGGCCAGGGGTTGGCTACACCTTC. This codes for CASSVGPGVGYTF. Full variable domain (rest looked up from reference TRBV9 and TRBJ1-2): DSGVTQTPKHLITATGQRVTLRCSPRSGDLSVYWYQQSLDQGLQFLIQYYNGEERAKGNILERFSAQQFPDLHSELNLSSLELGDSALYFCASSVGPGVGYTFGSGTRLTVV.

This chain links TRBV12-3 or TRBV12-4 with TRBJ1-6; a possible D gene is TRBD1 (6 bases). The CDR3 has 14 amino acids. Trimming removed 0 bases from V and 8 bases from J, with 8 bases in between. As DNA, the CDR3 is TGTGCCAGCAGTTTAGCAGGGGGACATTCACCCCTCCACTTT. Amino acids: CASSLAGGHSPLHF.

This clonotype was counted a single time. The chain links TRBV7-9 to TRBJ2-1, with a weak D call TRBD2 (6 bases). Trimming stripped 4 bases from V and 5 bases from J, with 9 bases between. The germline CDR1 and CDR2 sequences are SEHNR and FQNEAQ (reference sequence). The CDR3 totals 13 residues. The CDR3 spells CASSSGLHNEQFF. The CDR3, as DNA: TGTGCCAGCAGCTCGGGACTTCACAATGAGCAGTTCTTC.

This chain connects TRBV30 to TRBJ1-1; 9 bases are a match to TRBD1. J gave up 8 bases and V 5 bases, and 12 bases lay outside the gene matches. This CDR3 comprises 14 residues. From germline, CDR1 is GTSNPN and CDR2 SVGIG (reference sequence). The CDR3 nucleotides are TGTGCCTGGTCCCTAAGGACAGGGGTGGGCGAAGCTTTCTTT. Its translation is CAWSLRTGVGEAFF.

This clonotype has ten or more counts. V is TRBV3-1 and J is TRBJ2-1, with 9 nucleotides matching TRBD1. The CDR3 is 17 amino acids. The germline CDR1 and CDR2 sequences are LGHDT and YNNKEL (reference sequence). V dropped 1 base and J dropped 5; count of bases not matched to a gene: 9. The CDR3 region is CASSQATGTGYDNEQFF. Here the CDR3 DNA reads TGTGCCAGCAGCCAAGCGACCGGGACAGGGTACGACAATGAGCAGTTCTTC.

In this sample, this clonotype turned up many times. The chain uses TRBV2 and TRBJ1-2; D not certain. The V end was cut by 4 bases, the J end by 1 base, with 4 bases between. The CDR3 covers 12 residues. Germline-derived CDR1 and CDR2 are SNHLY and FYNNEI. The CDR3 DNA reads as TGTGCCAGCAGTGGGGTTAACTATGGCTACACCTTC. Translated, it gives CASSGVNYGYTF.

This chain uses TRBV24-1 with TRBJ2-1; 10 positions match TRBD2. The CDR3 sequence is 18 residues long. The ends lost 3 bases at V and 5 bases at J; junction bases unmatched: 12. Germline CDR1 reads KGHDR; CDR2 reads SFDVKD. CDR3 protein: CATSDADPGLAHNNEQFF. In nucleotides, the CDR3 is TGTGCCACCAGTGATGCTGATCCGGGACTAGCGCACAACAATGAGCAGTTCTTC.

Here the CDR3 reads CASSQDGVAGLETQYF. The CDR3 DNA reads as TGCGCCAGCAGCCAAGATGGGGTAGCGGGCCTCGAGACCCAGTACTTC. This rearrangement joins TRBV4-3 to TRBJ2-5, with 7 bases that match TRBD2. The CDR3 sequence is 16 residues long. Trimming took 0 bases from V and 5 from J; bases not matched to a gene: 9. Per germline, CDR1 LGHNA and CDR2 YSLEER.

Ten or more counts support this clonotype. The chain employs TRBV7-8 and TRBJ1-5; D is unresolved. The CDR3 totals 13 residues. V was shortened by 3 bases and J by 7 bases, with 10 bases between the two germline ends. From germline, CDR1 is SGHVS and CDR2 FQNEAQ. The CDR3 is CASSLDGLQPQHF. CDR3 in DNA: TGTGCCAGCAGCTTGGACGGGTTACAGCCCCAGCATTTT.

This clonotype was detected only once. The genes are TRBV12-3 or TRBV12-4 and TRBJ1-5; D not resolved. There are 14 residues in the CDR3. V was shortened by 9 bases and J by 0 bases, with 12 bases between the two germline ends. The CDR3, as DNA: TGTGCCAGTGGTATGGAGTATAGCAATCAGCCCCAGCATTTT. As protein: CASGMEYSNQPQHF.

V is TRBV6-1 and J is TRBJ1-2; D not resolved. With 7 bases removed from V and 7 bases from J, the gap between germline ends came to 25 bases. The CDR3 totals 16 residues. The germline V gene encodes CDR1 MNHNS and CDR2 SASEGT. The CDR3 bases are TGTGCCAGCAAAGTACAGAACCCCGGGGATCTGTTTGGCTACACCTTC. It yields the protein CASKVQNPGDLFGYTF.

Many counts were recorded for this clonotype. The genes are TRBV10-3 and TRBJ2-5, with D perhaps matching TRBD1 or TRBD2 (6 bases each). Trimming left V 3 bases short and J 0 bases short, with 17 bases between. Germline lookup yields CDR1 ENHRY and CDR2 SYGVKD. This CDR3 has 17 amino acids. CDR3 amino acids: CAISDAGQGPYQETQYF. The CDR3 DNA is TGTGCCATCAGTGATGCGGGGCAGGGGCCGTACCAAGAGACCCAGTACTTC.

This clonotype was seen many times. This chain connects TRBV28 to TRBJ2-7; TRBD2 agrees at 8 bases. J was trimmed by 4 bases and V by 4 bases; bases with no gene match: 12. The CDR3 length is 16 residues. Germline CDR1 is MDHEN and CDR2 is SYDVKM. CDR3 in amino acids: CASSSPGLGRAYEQYF. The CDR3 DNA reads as TGTGCCAGCAGTTCCCCGGGACTAGGTCGAGCGTACGAGCAGTACTTC. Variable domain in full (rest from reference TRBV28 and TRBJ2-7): DVKVTQSSRYLVKRTGEKVFLECVQDMDHENMFWYRQDPGLGLRLIYFSYDVKMKEKGDIPEGYSVSREKKERFSLILESASTNQTSMYLCASSSPGLGRAYEQYFGPGTRLTVT.